The sequence of this T cell receptor (beta chain) was determined in a study of T cell responses to AZD1222 COVID-19 vaccine. Regarding the study as a whole: In a largely white British group with more females than males, clonal diversity was possibly underestimated. Spike-specific TCR breadth rose after two AZD1222 doses, and depth rose as well.

Germline V gene data show CDR1 as SNHLY and CDR2 as FYNNEI. The CDR3 is 15 amino acids. Trimming at V came to 2 bases and at J to 5 bases, leaving 2 bases not matched to a gene. TCRdb keeps only in-frame clones here, not all; method: immunoSEQ multiplex PCR. In the table there are fewer than 90,000 clones, roughly 84% of which are singletons. Worth noting for this clone: What it recognizes is unknown.

This clonotype originated in an adult in good health. The source was peripheral blood, collected on day 0 of AZD1222 vaccination. The V and J genes are TRBV2 and TRBJ1-4; 10 bases fit TRBD1. The CDR3 DNA is TGTGCCAGCAGTGAAAGACAGGGGGCGAATGAAAAACTGTTTTTT. As protein: CASSERQGANEKLFF.